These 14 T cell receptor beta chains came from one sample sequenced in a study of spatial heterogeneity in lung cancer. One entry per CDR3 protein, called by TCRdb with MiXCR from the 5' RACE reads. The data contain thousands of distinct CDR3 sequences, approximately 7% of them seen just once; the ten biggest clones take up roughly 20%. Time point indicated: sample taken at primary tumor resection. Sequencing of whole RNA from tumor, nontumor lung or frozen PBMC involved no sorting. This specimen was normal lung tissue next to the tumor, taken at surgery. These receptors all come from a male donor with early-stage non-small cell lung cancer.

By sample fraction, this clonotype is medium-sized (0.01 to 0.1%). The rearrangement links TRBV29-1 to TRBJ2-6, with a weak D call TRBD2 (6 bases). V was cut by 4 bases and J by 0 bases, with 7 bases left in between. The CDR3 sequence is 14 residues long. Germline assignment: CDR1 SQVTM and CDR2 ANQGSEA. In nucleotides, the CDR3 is TGCAGCGTTGGGGGGGTCTCTGGGGCCAACGTCCTGACTTTC. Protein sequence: CSVGGVSGANVLTF.

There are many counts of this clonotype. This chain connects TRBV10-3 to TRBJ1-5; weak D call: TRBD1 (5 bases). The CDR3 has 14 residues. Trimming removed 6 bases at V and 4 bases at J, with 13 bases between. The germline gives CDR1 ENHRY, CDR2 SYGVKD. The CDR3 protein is CAISEGIMNQPQHF. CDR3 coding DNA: TGTGCCATCAGCGAGGGGATAATGAATCAGCCCCAGCATTTT.

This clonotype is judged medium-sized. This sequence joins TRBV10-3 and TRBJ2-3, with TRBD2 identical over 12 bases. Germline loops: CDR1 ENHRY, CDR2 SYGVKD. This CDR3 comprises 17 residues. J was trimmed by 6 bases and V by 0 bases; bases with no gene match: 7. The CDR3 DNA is TGTGCCATCAGTGAGTCTACGACTAGCGGGAGAGGGGATACGCAGTATTTT. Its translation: CAISESTTSGRGDTQYF.

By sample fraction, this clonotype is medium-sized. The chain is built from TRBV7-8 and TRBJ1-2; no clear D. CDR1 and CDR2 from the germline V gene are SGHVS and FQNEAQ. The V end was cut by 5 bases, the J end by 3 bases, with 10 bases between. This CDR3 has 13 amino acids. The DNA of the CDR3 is TGTGCCAGCAGCAACCTAACCGACTATGGCTACACCTTC. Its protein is CASSNLTDYGYTF.

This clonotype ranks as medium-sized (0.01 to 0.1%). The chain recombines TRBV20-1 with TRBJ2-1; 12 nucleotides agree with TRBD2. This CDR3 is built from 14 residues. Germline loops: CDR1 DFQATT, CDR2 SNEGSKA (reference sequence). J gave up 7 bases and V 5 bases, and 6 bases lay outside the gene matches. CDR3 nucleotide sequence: TGCAGTGCTCCGACTAGCGGGAGTGGGAATGAGCAGTTCTTC. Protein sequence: CSAPTSGSGNEQFF.

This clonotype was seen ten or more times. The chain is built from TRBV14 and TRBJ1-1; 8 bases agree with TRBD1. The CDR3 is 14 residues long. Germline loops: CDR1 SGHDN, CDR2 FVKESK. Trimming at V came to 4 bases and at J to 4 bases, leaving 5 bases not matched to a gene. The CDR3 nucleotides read TGTGCCAGCAGCCTGCGACAGGGGAGCACTGAAGCTTTCTTT. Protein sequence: CASSLRQGSTEAFF.

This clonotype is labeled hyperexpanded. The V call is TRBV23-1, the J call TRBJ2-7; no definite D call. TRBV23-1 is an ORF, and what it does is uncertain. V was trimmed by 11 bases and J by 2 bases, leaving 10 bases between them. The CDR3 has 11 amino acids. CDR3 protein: CAWSAPYEQYV. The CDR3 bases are TGCGCCTGGAGTGCCCCCTACGAGCAGTACGTC.

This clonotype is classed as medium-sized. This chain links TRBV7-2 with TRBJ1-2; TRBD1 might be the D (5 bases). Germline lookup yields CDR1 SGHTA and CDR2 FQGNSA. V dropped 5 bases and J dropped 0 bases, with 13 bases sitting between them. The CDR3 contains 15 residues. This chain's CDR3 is CASSPPAGTNYGYTF. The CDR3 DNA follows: TGTGCCAGCAGCCCCCCGGCAGGGACTAACTATGGCTACACCTTC.

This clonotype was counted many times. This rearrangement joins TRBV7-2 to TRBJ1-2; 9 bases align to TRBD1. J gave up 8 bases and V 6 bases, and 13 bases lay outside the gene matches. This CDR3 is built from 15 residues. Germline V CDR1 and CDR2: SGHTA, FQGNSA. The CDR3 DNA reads TGTGCCAGCAGAAGAGACAGGGGGGAGATCCGAGGCTACACCTTC. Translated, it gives CASRRDRGEIRGYTF. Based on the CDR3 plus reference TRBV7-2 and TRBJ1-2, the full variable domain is GAGVSQSPSNKVTEKGKDVELRCDPISGHTALYWYRQSLGQGLEFLIYFQGNSAPDKSGLPSDRFSAERTGGSVSTLTIQRTQQEDSAVYLCASRRDRGEIRGYTFGSGTRLTVV.

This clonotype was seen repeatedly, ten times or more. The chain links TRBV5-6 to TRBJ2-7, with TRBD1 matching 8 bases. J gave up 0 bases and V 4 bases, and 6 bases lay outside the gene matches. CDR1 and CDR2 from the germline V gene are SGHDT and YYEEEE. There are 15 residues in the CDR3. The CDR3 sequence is CASSRPGQASYEQYV. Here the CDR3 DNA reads TGTGCCAGCAGCCGTCCGGGACAGGCCTCCTACGAGCAGTACGTC.

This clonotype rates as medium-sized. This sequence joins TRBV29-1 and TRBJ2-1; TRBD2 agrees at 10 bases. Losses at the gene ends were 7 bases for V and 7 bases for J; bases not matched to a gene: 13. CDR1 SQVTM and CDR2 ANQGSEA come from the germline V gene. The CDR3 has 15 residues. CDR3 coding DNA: TGCAGCGCTCGGATCGGGACTAGCGTAGGGAATGAGCAGTTCTTC. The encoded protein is CSARIGTSVGNEQFF.

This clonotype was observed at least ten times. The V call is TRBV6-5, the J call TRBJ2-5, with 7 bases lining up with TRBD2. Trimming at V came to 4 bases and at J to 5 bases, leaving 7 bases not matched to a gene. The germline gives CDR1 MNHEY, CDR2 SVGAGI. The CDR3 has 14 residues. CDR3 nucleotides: TGTGCCAGCAGTTTGAGCGGGGTGAATGAGACCCAGTACTTC. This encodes CASSLSGVNETQYF.

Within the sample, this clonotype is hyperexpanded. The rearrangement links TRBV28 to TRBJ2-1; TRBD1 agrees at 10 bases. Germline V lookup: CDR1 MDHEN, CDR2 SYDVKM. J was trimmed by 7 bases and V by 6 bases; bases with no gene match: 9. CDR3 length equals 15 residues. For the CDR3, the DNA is TGTGCCAGCAGCGTACCGGGACAGGGGTATAATGAGCAGTTCTTC. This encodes CASSVPGQGYNEQFF.

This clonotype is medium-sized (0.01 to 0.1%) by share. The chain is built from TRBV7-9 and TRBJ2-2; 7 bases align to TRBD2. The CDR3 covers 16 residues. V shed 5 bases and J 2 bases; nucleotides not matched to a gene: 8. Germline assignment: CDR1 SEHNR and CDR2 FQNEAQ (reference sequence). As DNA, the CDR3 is TGTGCCAGCAGCGCCTCTAGCGGAGTTAACACCGGGGAGCTGTTTTTT. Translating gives CASSASSGVNTGELFF. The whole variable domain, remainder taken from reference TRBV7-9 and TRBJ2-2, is DTGVSQNPRHKITKRGQNVTFRCDPISEHNRLYWYRQTLGQGPEFLTYFQNEAQLEKSRLLSDRFSAERPKGSFSTLEIQRTEQGDSAMYLCASSASSGVNTGELFFGEGSRLTVL.